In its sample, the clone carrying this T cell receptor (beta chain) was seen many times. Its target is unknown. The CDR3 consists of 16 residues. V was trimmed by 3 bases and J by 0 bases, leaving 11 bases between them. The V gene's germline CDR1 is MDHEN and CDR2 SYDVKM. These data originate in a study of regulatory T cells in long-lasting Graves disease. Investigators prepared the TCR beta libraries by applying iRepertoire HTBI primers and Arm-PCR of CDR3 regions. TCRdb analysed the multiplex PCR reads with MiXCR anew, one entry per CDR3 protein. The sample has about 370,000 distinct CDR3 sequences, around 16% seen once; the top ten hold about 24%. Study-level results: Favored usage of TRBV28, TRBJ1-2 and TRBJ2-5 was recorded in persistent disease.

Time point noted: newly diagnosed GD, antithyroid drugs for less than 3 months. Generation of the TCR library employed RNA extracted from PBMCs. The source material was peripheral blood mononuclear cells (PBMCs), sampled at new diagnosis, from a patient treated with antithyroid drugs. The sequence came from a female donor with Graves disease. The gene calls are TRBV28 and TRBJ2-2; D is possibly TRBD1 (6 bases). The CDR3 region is CASSFLGGPNTGELFF. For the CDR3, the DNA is TGTGCCAGCAGTTTTCTTGGGGGCCCGAACACCGGGGAGCTGTTTTTT. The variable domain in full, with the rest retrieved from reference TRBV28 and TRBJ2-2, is DVKVTQSSRYLVKRTGEKVFLECVQDMDHENMFWYRQDPGLGLRLIYFSYDVKMKEKGDIPEGYSVSREKKERFSLILESASTNQTSMYLCASSFLGGPNTGELFFGEGSRLTVL.